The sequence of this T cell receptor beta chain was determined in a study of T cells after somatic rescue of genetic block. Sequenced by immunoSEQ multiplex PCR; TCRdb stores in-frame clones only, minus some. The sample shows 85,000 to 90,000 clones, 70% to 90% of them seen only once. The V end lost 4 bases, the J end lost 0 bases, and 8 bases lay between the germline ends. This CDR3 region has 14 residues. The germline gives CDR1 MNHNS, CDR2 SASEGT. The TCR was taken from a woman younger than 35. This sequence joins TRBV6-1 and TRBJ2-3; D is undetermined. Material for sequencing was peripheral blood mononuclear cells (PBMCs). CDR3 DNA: TGTGCCAGCAGTGGACGATGGAGCACAGATACGCAGTATTTT. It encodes CASSGRWSTDTQYF.